The 5 T cell receptor beta chains below all came from one sample that was sequenced in a study of spatial heterogeneity in lung cancer (dated by TCRdb to between 2017 and 2020). The time point label, as the study defines it: sample taken at primary tumor resection. The library was produced with 5' RACE. Sequencing instrument: NextSeq 500. TCRdb reanalyzed the raw reads on its own, using fastp at Q25 for trimming and MiXCR for clone calling, and kept in-frame beta chains. Each entry is one CDR3 protein sequence, shown with its most common DNA and genes. The sample table lists roughly 10,000 distinct CDR3 sequences, 3% to 4.5% of them with a count of one. The top ten hold 50% to 60% of the sample. This specimen consisted of PBMCs, obtained at surgery. Receptor source: a female donor with early-stage non-small cell lung cancer.

This clonotype was picked up many times. The chain couples TRBV6-2 or TRBV6-3 to TRBJ2-7; D not resolved. V was shortened by 4 bases and J by 6 bases, with 16 bases between the two germline ends. The CDR3 length is 14 residues. In germline, CDR1 is MNHEY, CDR2 SVGEGT. The CDR3 here is CASSSAEPNLEQYF. The CDR3 coding sequence is TGTGCCAGCAGTTCGGCGGAACCTAATCTCGAGCAGTACTTC.

This clonotype appeared many times. The CDR3 nucleotides read TGTGCCACCAGTGATTTGGGGGGCCAAGAGACCCAGTACTTC. Its protein is CATSDLGGQETQYF. V is TRBV24-1 and J is TRBJ2-5; D is possibly TRBD1 or TRBD2 (5 bases each). CDR1 is KGHDR, CDR2 SFDVKD, per germline. The CDR3 has 14 amino acids. The ends were cut back, 0 bases at V and 1 base at J, with 5 bases in the middle.

This clonotype was detected many times. The rearrangement uses TRBV15 and TRBJ2-5; perhaps TRBD2 as D (6 bases). This CDR3 has 15 amino acids. Trimming removed 0 bases from V and 0 bases from J, with 8 bases in between. Germline lookup yields CDR1 LNHNV and CDR2 YYDKDF (reference sequence). The CDR3 sequence: CATSRDRDYQETQYF. Here the CDR3 DNA reads TGTGCCACCAGCAGAGATAGGGACTACCAAGAGACCCAGTACTTC.

The CDR3 DNA is TGTGCCAGTAGTAACGCGGGAGGCCCAGATACGCAGTATTTT. Its protein is CASSNAGGPDTQYF. V is TRBV19 and J is TRBJ2-3; 8 nucleotides match TRBD2. The CDR3 contains 14 residues. Trimming at V came to 4 bases and at J to 4 bases, leaving 4 bases not matched to a gene. Germline V CDR1 and CDR2: LNHDA, SQIVND (reference sequence).

This clonotype was detected many times. The chain recombines TRBV19 with TRBJ2-4; TRBD1 matches at 10 bases. The CDR3 totals 15 residues. CDR1 and CDR2 (germline): LNHDA, SQIVND (reference sequence). Trimming took 6 bases from V and 3 from J; bases not matched to a gene: 5. CDR3: CASSPRTGGKNIQYF. In nucleotides, the CDR3 is TGTGCCAGTAGCCCGAGGACAGGGGGCAAAAACATTCAGTACTTC.